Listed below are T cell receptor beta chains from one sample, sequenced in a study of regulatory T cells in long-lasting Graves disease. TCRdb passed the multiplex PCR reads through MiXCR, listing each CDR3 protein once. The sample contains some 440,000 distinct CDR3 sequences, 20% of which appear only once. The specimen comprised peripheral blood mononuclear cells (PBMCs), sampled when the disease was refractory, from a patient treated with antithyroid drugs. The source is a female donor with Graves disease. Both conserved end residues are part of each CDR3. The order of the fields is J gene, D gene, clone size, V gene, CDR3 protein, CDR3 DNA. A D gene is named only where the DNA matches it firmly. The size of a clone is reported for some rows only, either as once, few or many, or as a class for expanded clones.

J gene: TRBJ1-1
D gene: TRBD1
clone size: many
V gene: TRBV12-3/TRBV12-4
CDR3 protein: CASRDRGVGNTEAFF
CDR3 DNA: TGTGCCAGCAGGGACAGGGGGGTGGGGAACACTGAAGCTTTCTTT

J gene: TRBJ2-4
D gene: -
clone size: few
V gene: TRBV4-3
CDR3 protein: CASSQVVTPGNIQYF
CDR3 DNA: TGCGCCAGCAGCCAGGTGGTAACCCCGGGTAACATTCAGTACTTC

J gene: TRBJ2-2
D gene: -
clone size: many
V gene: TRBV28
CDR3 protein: CASSPPRANTGELFF
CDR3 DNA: TGTGCCAGCAGCCCCCCCAGGGCGAACACCGGGGAGCTGTTTTTT

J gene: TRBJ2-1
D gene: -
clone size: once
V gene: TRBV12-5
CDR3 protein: CASGLGGDNEQFF
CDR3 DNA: TGTGCTAGTGGTTTAGGGGGGGACAATGAGCAGTTCTTC

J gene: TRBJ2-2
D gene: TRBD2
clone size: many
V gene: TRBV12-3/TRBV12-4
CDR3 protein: CASSFGTSFPQPPNTGELFF
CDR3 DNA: TGTGCCAGCAGTTTTGGGACTAGCTTCCCCCAACCGCCGAACACCGGGGAGCTGTTTTTT

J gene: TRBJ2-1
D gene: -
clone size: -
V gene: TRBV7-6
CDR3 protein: CASSLGGRTEYNEQFF
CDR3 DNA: TGTGCCAGCAGCTTAGGCGGGCGGACAGAATACAATGAGCAGTTCTTC

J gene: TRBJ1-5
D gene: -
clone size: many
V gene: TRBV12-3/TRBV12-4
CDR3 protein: CASSLDPTLSNQPQHF
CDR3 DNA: TGTGCCAGCAGTTTAGACCCGACCCTCAGCAATCAGCCCCAGCATTTT

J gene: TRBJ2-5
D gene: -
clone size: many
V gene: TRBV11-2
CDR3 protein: CADGILSREETQYF
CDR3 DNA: TGTGCAGACGGAATACTCTCCCGGGAGGAGACCCAGTACTTC

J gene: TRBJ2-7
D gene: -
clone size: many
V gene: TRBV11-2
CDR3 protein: CASSLDPRGFEQYF
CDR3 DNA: TGTGCCAGCAGCTTAGATCCCCGGGGTTTCGAGCAGTACTTC

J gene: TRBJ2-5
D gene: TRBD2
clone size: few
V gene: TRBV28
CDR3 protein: CASSIYSGRASETQYF
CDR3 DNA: TGTGCCAGCAGTATCTATAGCGGGAGGGCCTCAGAGACCCAGTACTTC

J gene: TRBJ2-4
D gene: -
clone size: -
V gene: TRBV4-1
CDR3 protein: CASSPGAGGGAKNIQYF
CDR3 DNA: TGCGCCAGCAGCCCCGGGGCAGGGGGGGGAGCCAAAAACATTCAGTACTTC

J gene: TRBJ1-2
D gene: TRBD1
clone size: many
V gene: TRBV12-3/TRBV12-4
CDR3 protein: CASRRQGSGYTF
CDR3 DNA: TGTGCCAGCAGGCGACAGGGGTCTGGCTACACCTTC

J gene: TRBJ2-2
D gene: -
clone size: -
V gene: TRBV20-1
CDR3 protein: CSTRAHKRTGELFF
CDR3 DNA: TGCAGTACGAGAGCACATAAACGCACCGGGGAGCTGTTTTTT

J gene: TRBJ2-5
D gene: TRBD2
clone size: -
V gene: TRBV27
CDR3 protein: CASRSLAVTQETQYF
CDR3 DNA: TGTGCCAGCAGGAGCCTAGCGGTAACACAAGAGACCCAGTACTTC

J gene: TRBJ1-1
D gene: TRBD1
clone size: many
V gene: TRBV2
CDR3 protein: CASLEDRAIIRTEAFF
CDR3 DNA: TGTGCCAGTTTGGAAGACAGGGCCATTATTCGGACTGAAGCTTTCTTT

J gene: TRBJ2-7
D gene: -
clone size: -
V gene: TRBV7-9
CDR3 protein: CASSQDGSRQQYF
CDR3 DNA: TGTGCCAGCAGCCAGGATGGGTCCCGTCAGCAGTACTTC

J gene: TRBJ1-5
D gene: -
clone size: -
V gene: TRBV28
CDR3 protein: CASSLTKGMGNQPQHF
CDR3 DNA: TGTGCCAGCAGTTTAACAAAGGGGATGGGCAATCAGCCCCAGCATTTT

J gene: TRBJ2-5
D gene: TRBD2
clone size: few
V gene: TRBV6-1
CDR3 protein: CASQTMWREGGETQYF
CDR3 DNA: TGTGCCAGTCAAACGATGTGGCGGGAGGGGGGGGAGACCCAGTACTTC

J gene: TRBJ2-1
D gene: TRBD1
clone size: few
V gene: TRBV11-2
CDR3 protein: CASSLGYRGKSYNEQFF
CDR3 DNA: TGTGCCAGCAGCTTAGGTTACAGGGGGAAATCCTACAATGAGCAGTTCTTC

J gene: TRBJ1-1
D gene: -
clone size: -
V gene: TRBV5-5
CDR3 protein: CASTLAGLGTEAFF
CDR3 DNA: TGTGCCAGCACCTTGGCAGGGTTGGGCACTGAAGCTTTCTTT

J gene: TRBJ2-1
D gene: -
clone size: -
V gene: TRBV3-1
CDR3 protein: CASSQDHGRYNEQFF
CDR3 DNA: TGTGCCAGCAGCCAAGATCACGGCCGTTACAATGAGCAGTTCTTC

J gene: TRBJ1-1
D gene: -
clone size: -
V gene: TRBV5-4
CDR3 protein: CASSLGSGIAFF
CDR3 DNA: TGTGCCAGCAGCTTGGGGTCAGGGATCGCTTTCTTT

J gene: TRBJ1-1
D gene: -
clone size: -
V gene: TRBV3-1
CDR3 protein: CASSQKSGTGTEAFF
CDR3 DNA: TGTGCCAGCAGCCAAAAATCAGGGACGGGCACTGAAGCTTTCTTT

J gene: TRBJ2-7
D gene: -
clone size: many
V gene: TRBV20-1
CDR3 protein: CSAQTRRGSYEQYF
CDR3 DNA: TGCAGTGCTCAGACTAGGCGAGGCTCCTACGAGCAGTACTTC

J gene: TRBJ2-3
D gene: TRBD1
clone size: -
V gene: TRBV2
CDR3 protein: CAGDRGDTDTQYF
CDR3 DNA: TGTGCCGGTGACAGGGGGGACACAGATACGCAGTATTTT

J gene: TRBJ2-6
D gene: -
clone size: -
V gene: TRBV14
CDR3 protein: CASSHNSGANVLTF
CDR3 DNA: TGTGCCAGCAGCCATAACTCTGGGGCCAACGTCCTGACTTTC

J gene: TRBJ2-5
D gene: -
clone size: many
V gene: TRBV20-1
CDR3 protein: CSALSISGDQETQYF
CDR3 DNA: TGCAGTGCCCTCTCAATTAGCGGTGATCAAGAGACCCAGTACTTC

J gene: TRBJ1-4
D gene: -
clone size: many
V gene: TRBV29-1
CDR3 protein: CSVEEGEKLFF
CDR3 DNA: TGCAGCGTTGAGGAAGGAGAGAAACTGTTTTTT

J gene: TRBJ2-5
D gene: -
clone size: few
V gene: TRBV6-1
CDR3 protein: CASQGPVDPTQYF
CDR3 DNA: TGTGCCAGCCAGGGGCCAGTAGACCCGACCCAGTACTTC

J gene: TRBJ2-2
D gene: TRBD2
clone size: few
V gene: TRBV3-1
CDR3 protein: CASSPVAGGPNGELFF
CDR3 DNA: TGTGCCAGCAGCCCCGTAGCGGGAGGGCCGAACGGGGAGCTGTTTTTT

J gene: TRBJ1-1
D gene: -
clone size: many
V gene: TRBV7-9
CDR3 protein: CASSLARGGRGTEAFF
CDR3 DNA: TGTGCCAGCAGCTTAGCTAGGGGAGGGAGGGGCACTGAAGCTTTCTTT

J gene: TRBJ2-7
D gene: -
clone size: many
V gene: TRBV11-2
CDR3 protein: CASSSIPGRSYEQYF
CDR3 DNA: TGTGCCAGCAGCTCCATACCGGGCAGGAGTTACGAGCAGTACTTC

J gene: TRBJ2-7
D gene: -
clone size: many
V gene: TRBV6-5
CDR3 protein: CASNLLGSYEQYF
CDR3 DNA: TGTGCCAGCAACTTACTCGGGAGTTACGAGCAGTACTTC

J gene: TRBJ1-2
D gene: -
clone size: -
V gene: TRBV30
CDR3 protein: CAWSITPANYGYTF
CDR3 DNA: TGTGCCTGGAGTATCACCCCGGCTAACTATGGCTACACCTTC